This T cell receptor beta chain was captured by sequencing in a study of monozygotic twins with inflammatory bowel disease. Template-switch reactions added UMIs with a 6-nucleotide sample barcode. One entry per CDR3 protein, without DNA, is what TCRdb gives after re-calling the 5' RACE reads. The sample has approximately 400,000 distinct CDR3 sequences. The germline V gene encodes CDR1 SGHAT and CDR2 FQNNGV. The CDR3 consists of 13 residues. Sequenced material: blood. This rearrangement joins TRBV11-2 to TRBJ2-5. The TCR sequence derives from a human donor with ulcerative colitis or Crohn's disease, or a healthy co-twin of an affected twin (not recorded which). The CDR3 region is CASSLYGQETQYF.